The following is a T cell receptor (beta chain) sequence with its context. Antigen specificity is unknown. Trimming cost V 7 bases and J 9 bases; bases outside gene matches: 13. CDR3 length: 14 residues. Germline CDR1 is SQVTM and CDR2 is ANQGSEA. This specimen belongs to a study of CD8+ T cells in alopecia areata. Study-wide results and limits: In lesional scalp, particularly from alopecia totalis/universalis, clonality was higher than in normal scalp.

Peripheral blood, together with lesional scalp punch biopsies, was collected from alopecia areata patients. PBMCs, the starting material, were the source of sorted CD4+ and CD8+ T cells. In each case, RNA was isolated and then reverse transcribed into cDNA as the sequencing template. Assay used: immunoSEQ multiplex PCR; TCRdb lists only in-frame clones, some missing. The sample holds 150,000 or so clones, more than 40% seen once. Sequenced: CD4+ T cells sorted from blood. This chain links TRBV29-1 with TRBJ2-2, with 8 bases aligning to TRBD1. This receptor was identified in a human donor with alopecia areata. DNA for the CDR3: TGCAGCGCAGCGACAGGGGCCATCCCCCGGGAGCTGTTTTTT. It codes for CSAATGAIPRELFF.